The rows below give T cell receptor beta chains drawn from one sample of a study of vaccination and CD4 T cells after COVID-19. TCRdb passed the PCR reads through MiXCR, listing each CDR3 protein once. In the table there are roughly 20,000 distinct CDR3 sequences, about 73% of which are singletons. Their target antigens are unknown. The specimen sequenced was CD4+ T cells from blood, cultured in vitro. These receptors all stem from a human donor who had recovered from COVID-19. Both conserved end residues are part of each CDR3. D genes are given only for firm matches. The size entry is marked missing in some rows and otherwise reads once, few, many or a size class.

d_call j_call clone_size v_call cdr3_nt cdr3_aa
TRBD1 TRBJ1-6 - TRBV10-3 TGTGCCATCAGTACGGGACAGGGTAATTCACCCCTCCACTTT CAISTGQGNSPLHF
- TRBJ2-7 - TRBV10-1 TGCGCCAGCAGCAGGGATGGTTACGAGCAGTACTTC CASSRDGYEQYF
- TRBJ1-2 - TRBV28 TGTGCCAGCAGTGGGGGGGCGCGGGGCTATGGCTACACCTTC CASSGGARGYGYTF
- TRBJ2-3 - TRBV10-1 TGCGCCAGCAGATGTCATAGGGGAACATTAGGGACAGATACGCAGTATTTT CASRCHRGTLGTDTQYF
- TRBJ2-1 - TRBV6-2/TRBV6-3 TGTGCCAGCAGTTACGCGTACAGCTCCTACAATGAGCAGTTCTTC CASSYAYSSYNEQFF
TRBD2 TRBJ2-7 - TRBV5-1 TGCGCCAGCAGCGATAGCGGGAGGATCTACGAGCAGTACTTC CASSDSGRIYEQYF
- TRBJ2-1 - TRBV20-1 TGCAGTGGGCGACTAGTAGGCAATGAGCAGTTCTTC CSGRLVGNEQFF
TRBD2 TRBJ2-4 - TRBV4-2 TGTGCCAGCAGCCCCCGGACTAGCGGGATACTAGCCAAAAACATTCAGTACTTC CASSPRTSGILAKNIQYF
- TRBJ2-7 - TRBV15 TGTGCCACCAGCACAGGGCCCTACGAGCAGTACTTC CATSTGPYEQYF
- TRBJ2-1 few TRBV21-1 TGTGCCAGCAGTTCATTGGGACTAGCCTACAATGAGCAGTTCTTC CASSSLGLAYNEQFF
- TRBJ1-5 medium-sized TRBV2 TGTGCCAGCACCCCGGGGCAGGGGAAGATTCAGCCCCAGCATTTT CASTPGQGKIQPQHF
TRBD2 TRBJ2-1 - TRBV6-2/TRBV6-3 TGTGCCAGCAGTTACTCGATGGGAACTAGCGGGAGGGGGTACAATGAGCAGTTCTTC CASSYSMGTSGRGYNEQFF
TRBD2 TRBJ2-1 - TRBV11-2 TGTGCCAGCAGCTTAATGACTAGCGGCTACAATGAGCAGTTCTTC CASSLMTSGYNEQFF
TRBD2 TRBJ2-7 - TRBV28 TGTGCCAGCAGGACCTCTTCGGGGGGGACCTACGAGCAGTACTTC CASRTSSGGTYEQYF
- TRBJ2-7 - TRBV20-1 TGCAGTGCGCGGACAGGAGGGGCCCACGAGCAGTACTTC CSARTGGAHEQYF
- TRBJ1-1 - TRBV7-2 TGTGCCAGCAGCTTGGACAGTGGAACTGAAGCTTTCTTT CASSLDSGTEAFF
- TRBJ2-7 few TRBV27 TGTGCCAGCAGTTTAGGGGACCCCTACGAGCAGTACTTC CASSLGDPYEQYF
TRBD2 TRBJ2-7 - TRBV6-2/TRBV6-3 TGTGCCAGCAGTTACTCTGACCAGCGGGAGCTCGAGCAGTACTTC CASSYSDQRELEQYF
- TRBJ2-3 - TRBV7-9 TGTGCCAGCACCTCTAAAAGACTAGGGACAGATACGCAGTATTTT CASTSKRLGTDTQYF
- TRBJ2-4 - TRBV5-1 TGCGCCAGCAGCTTGGAGGCAAACATTCAGTACTTC CASSLEANIQYF
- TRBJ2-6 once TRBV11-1 TGTGCCAGCAGTTCGGGGGCTGGGGCCAACGTCCTGACTTTC CASSSGAGANVLTF
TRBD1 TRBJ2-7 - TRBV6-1 TGTGCCAGTACGGGACAGGGAGGCGAGCAGTACTTC CASTGQGGEQYF
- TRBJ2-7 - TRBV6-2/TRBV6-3 TGTGCCAGCAGTCGATTTAGCCAGAGCTCCTACGAGCAGTACTTC CASSRFSQSSYEQYF
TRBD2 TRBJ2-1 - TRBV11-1 TGTGCCAGCAGCTTCCGTAAGACTAGCGGGAGGTTTAATGAGCAGTTCTTC CASSFRKTSGRFNEQFF
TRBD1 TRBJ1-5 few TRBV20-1 TGCAGTGCTAGCCGGGGACAGGGGTATCAGCCCCAGCATTTT CSASRGQGYQPQHF
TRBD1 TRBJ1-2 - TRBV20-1 TGCAGTGCTAGAGATCTGGGACAGGGGAGACGCTACACCTTC CSARDLGQGRRYTF
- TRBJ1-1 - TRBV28 TGTGCCAGCAGTAAACCCCCCCGCGTCGGTGACACTGAAGCTTTCTTT CASSKPPRVGDTEAFF
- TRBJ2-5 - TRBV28 TGTGCCAGCAGGTGGACGGACTCAACGGAGACCCAGTACTTC CASRWTDSTETQYF
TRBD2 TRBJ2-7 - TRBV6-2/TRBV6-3 TGTGCCAGCAGTTACATCCTAGCGGGAGGTTATTCGTACGAGCAGTACTTC CASSYILAGGYSYEQYF
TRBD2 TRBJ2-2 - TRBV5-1 TGCGCCAGCAGCTTACAACCCGGGACTAGCGGGAGCACCGGGGAGCTGTTTTTT CASSLQPGTSGSTGELFF
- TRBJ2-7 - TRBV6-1 TGTGCCAGCAGGGTTAGCGTAACCTACGAGCAGTACTTC CASRVSVTYEQYF
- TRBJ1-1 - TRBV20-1 TGCAGTGCTATTAGAACAGCAACTGAAGCTTTCTTT CSAIRTATEAFF
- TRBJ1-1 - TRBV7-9 TGTGCCAGCAGCTTAGCTGAGGGCCCGGCTTTCTTT CASSLAEGPAFF
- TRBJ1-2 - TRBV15 TGTGCCACCAGCAGAGTGGGCAGGGAGAGCTATGGCTACACCTTC CATSRVGRESYGYTF
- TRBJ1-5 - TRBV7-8 TGTGCCAGCAGCTTTGGTACAGGGCTTAATCAGCCCCAGCATTTT CASSFGTGLNQPQHF
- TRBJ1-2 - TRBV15 TGTGCCACCAGCAGAGATAGGAGCAGGGGATCTTATGGCTACACCTTC CATSRDRSRGSYGYTF
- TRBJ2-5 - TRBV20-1 TGCAGTGCTAGAGATAACTACAAAGAGACCCAGTACTTC CSARDNYKETQYF
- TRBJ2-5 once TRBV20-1 TGCAGTCCCCCCGAGCCGGTGGAGACCCAGTACTTC CSPPEPVETQYF
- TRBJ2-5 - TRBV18 TGTGCCAGCTCTGCCGGTCGGGGGGAGACCCAGTACTTC CASSAGRGETQYF
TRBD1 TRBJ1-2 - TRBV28 TGTGCCAGCAGGACCCACAGGGGGTATGGCTACACCTTC CASRTHRGYGYTF
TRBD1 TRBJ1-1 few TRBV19 TGTGCCAGTAGAAGGGACAGGGGAACCAGTGAAGCTTTCTTT CASRRDRGTSEAFF
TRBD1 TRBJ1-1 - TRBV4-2 TGTGCCAGCAGCCCTGAGGGGGCGGACACTGAAGCTTTCTTT CASSPEGADTEAFF
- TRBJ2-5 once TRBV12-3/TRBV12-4 TGTGCCAGCAGTTTAATGGCTGGGGATGAGACCCAGTACTTC CASSLMAGDETQYF
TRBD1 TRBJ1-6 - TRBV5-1 TGCGCCAGCAGCTCCCGGGACAGGGCCGCGGGGGGCTCACCCCTCCACTTT CASSSRDRAAGGSPLHF
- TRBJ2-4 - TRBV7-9 TGTGCCAGCAGCTTAGCAGGAATCATAGCCAAAAACATTCAGTACTTC CASSLAGIIAKNIQYF
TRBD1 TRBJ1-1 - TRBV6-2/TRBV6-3 TGTGCCAGCAGTTCTACATACAGGGGTAACACTGAAGCTTTCTTT CASSSTYRGNTEAFF
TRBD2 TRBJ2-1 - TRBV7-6 TGTGCCAGCAGCTCCCGGGCTCTAGCGGGACCCAATGAGCAGTTCTTC CASSSRALAGPNEQFF
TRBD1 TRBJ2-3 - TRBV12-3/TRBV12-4 TGTGCCAGTAGGACAGGGTATGGGGCAGATACGCAGTATTTT CASRTGYGADTQYF
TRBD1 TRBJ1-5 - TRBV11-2 TGTGCCAGCAGCTTAGACCTCCGGTTGACAGGGGGCCCAAATCAGCCCCAGCATTTT CASSLDLRLTGGPNQPQHF
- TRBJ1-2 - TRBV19 TGTGCCAGTAGTAGGGACCAGGTTGGAGCAAACTATGGCTACACCTTC CASSRDQVGANYGYTF
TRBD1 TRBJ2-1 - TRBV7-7 TGTGCTAGCAGCTTGACAGGGCACAATGAGCAGTTCTTC CASSLTGHNEQFF
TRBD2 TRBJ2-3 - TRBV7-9 TGTGCCAGCAGCCTAGGGCTGTCCGGGACTAGTAGGTCAGATACGCAGTATTTT CASSLGLSGTSRSDTQYF
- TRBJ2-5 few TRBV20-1 TGCAGTGTTACTAAATCGGGAGTACGACAAGAGACCCAGTACTTC CSVTKSGVRQETQYF
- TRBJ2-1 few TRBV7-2 TGTGCCAGCAGCTTAGTAAGGGGGTCCTACAATGAGCAGTTCTTC CASSLVRGSYNEQFF
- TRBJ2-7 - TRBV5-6 TGTGCCAGCAGCCTCAGGACAGTCAACTACGAGCAGTACTTC CASSLRTVNYEQYF
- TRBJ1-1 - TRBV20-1 TGCAGTGCTAGCGCAGGTTACACTGAAGCTTTCTTT CSASAGYTEAFF
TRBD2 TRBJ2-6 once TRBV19 TGTGCCAGTACCCAACCCGCCGGGGGGACTGGGGCCAACGTCCTGACTTTC CASTQPAGGTGANVLTF
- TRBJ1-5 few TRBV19 TGTGCCAGTACCCCCGGCCGCCGTCCCCAGCATTTT CASTPGRRPQHF